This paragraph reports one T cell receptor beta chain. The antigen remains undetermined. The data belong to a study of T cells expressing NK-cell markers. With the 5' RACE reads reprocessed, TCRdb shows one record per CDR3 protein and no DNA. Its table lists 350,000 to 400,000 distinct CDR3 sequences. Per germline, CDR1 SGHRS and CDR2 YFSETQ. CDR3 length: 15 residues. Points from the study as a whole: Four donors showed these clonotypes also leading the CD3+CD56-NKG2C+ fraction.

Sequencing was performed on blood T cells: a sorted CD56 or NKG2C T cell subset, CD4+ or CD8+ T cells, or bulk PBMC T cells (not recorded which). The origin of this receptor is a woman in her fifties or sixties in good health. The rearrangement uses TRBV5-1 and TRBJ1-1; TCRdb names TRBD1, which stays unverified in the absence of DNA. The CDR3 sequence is CASSARRGVNTEAFF.